This is a list of T cell receptor beta chains from one sample in a study of sequential checkpoint blockade in melanoma. Only in-frame clones appear in the TCRdb table, and some are missing; sequencing was by immunoSEQ multiplex PCR. Of 30,000 or so clones in the sample, roughly 85% were seen once. Sequencing used CD8+ T cells sorted from blood (inferred from file names), obtained from a patient given nivolumab and ipilimumab in sequence. The origin of the receptors is a human donor with melanoma. Each CDR3 is given with its conserved first and last residue. A D gene is named only where the DNA matches it firmly. Rows may omit the clone size; those that give it use once, few, many or a size class.

d_call: NA
v_call: TRBV7-3
clone_size: once
j_call: TRBJ1-2
cdr3_aa: CASSLTGGGDYGYTF
cdr3_nt: TGTGCCAGCAGCTTAACTGGCGGCGGGGACTATGGCTACACCTTC

d_call: NA
v_call: TRBV9
clone_size: NA
j_call: TRBJ1-4
cdr3_aa: CASSGRGEKLFF
cdr3_nt: TGTGCCAGCAGCGGTAGGGGTGAAAAGCTGTTTTTT

d_call: NA
v_call: TRBV18
clone_size: NA
j_call: TRBJ2-7
cdr3_aa: CASSPSALETYEQYF
cdr3_nt: TGTGCCAGCTCACCCAGTGCACTAGAAACCTACGAGCAGTACTTC

d_call: TRBD2
v_call: TRBV6-1
clone_size: NA
j_call: TRBJ2-1
cdr3_aa: CASSEKTSGYYNEQFF
cdr3_nt: TGTGCCAGCAGTGAAAAGACTAGCGGATACTACAATGAGCAGTTCTTC

d_call: NA
v_call: TRBV28
clone_size: NA
j_call: TRBJ2-5
cdr3_aa: CASAVGASIRETQYF
cdr3_nt: TGTGCCAGCGCGGTAGGCGCGTCAATCCGAGAGACCCAGTACTTC

d_call: TRBD1
v_call: TRBV10-2
clone_size: NA
j_call: TRBJ2-4
cdr3_aa: CASSEGAWDREYF
cdr3_nt: TGCGCCAGCAGTGAGGGGGCTTGGGACAGGGAGTACTTC

d_call: TRBD1
v_call: TRBV27
clone_size: NA
j_call: TRBJ1-1
cdr3_aa: CASRPRDIGQGLLTEAFF
cdr3_nt: TGTGCCAGCAGACCCCGAGATATAGGACAGGGGCTTCTCACTGAAGCTTTCTTT

d_call: TRBD1
v_call: TRBV5-8
clone_size: NA
j_call: TRBJ1-6
cdr3_aa: CASSFDRGAGSPLHF
cdr3_nt: TGTGCCAGCAGCTTCGACAGGGGAGCGGGGTCACCCCTCCACTTT

d_call: TRBD1
v_call: TRBV13
clone_size: once
j_call: TRBJ2-7
cdr3_aa: CASSPKRQGSYEQYF
cdr3_nt: TGTGCCAGCAGCCCCAAGAGACAGGGCTCCTACGAGCAGTACTTC

d_call: NA
v_call: TRBV5-4
clone_size: NA
j_call: TRBJ1-2
cdr3_aa: CASSPFIQTATPYGYTF
cdr3_nt: TGTGCCAGCAGCCCATTCATACAGACAGCTACACCTTATGGCTACACCTTC

d_call: TRBD1
v_call: TRBV27
clone_size: NA
j_call: TRBJ1-1
cdr3_aa: CASSLSRGRKDTEAFF
cdr3_nt: TGTGCCAGCAGTTTATCGAGGGGGCGTAAAGATACTGAAGCTTTCTTT

d_call: TRBD1
v_call: TRBV5-8
clone_size: NA
j_call: TRBJ2-1
cdr3_aa: CASSLWTGYEQFF
cdr3_nt: TGTGCCAGCAGCCTGTGGACAGGGTATGAGCAGTTCTTC

d_call: TRBD1
v_call: TRBV27
clone_size: NA
j_call: TRBJ1-5
cdr3_aa: CASSFTGGNQPQHF
cdr3_nt: TGTGCCAGCAGTTTCACAGGGGGGAATCAGCCCCAGCATTTT

d_call: TRBD1
v_call: TRBV19
clone_size: few
j_call: TRBJ2-5
cdr3_aa: CASSAATGGTQYF
cdr3_nt: TGTGCCAGTAGTGCCGCGACAGGGGGGACCCAGTACTTC

d_call: TRBD1
v_call: TRBV6-6
clone_size: NA
j_call: TRBJ2-7
cdr3_aa: CASSYSSGQFYEQYF
cdr3_nt: TGTGCCAGCAGTTACTCCTCGGGACAGTTCTACGAGCAGTACTTC

d_call: TRBD2
v_call: TRBV5-6
clone_size: NA
j_call: TRBJ2-1
cdr3_aa: CASSSVVAGYEQFF
cdr3_nt: TGTGCCAGCAGCTCCGTCGTAGCGGGGTATGAGCAGTTCTTC

d_call: TRBD1
v_call: TRBV5-1
clone_size: NA
j_call: TRBJ2-7
cdr3_aa: CASSPTHPGQVYEQYF
cdr3_nt: TGCGCCAGCAGCCCTACTCATCCGGGACAGGTCTACGAGCAGTACTTC

d_call: TRBD2
v_call: TRBV6-6
clone_size: NA
j_call: TRBJ2-7
cdr3_aa: CASSLTSGRAYEQYF
cdr3_nt: TGTGCCAGCAGTCTGACTAGCGGGAGGGCCTACGAGCAGTACTTC

d_call: NA
v_call: TRBV27
clone_size: once
j_call: TRBJ2-7
cdr3_aa: CASSPSSYEQYF
cdr3_nt: TGTGCCAGCAGTCCCTCCTCCTACGAGCAGTACTTC

d_call: NA
v_call: TRBV29-1
clone_size: NA
j_call: TRBJ2-7
cdr3_aa: CSAGSGTFYEQYF
cdr3_nt: TGCAGCGCTGGAAGCGGGACATTCTACGAGCAGTACTTC

d_call: NA
v_call: TRBV7-9
clone_size: NA
j_call: TRBJ2-2
cdr3_aa: CASSSQGRNTGELFF
cdr3_nt: TGTGCCAGCAGCTCCCAGGGGCGGAACACCGGGGAGCTGTTTTTT

d_call: TRBD1
v_call: TRBV13
clone_size: NA
j_call: TRBJ2-7
cdr3_aa: CASSSWTGSYEQYF
cdr3_nt: TGTGCCAGCAGCTCATGGACAGGGTCCTACGAGCAGTACTTC

d_call: NA
v_call: TRBV30
clone_size: NA
j_call: TRBJ1-2
cdr3_aa: CAWSSNLHTGNYGYTF
cdr3_nt: TGTGCCTGGAGTTCCAACCTACACACAGGGAACTATGGCTACACCTTC

d_call: NA
v_call: TRBV7-9
clone_size: NA
j_call: TRBJ2-1
cdr3_aa: CASSPEGSNEQFF
cdr3_nt: TGTGCCAGCAGCCCGGAGGGGTCCAATGAGCAGTTCTTC

d_call: NA
v_call: TRBV27
clone_size: NA
j_call: TRBJ2-7
cdr3_aa: CASSLARGEQYF
cdr3_nt: TGTGCCAGCAGTTTAGCCCGGGGCGAGCAGTACTTC

d_call: TRBD1
v_call: TRBV4-1
clone_size: NA
j_call: TRBJ2-7
cdr3_aa: CASSRGQDTYEQYF
cdr3_nt: TGCGCCAGCAGCCGGGGACAGGACACATACGAGCAGTACTTC

d_call: NA
v_call: TRBV27
clone_size: NA
j_call: TRBJ2-7
cdr3_aa: CASSLLGAKGYEQYF
cdr3_nt: TGTGCCAGCAGTTTACTAGGCGCAAAAGGCTACGAGCAGTACTTC